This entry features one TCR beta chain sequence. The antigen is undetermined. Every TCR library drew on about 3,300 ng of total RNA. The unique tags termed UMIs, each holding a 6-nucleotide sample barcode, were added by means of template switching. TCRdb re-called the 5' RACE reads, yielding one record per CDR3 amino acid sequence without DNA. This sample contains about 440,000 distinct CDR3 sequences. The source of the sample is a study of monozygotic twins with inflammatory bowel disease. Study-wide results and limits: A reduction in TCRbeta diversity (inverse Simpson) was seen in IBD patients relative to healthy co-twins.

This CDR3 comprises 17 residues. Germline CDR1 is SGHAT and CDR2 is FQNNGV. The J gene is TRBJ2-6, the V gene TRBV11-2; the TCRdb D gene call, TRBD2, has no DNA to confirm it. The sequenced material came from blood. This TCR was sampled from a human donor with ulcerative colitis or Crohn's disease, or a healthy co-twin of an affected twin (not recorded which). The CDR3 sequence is CASTRPARPSGANVLTF.